This T cell receptor (beta chain) is drawn from a study of T cells in women clearing cervical HPV infection (dated by TCRdb to 2016 to 2019). For context, the study as a whole: The cases were fewer than 30 women with histologically confirmed HPV16-related CIN3 or worse, and 2 of these cases were invasive cancers. The controls were 25 or so women whose single incident HPV16 infection cleared within 12 months with no development of precancer or cancer. Blood from cases was collected at the visit where the lesion was first found, while blood from controls was collected once the infection could no longer be detected. Among cases, blood sampling came a median of roughly 150 days after lesion detection, with an interquartile range of about 85 to 220 days. Because only a few women had HLA typing data, the possibility that HLA type acted as a confounder could not be ruled out. The exploratory proof-of-principle case-control study was nested within the Guanacaste HPV Natural History Study in Costa Rica and compared TCR repertoires across cervical HPV16 outcomes. Cases were matched to controls by age within five years and by the year the sample was collected. Cases had a median age of approximately 34 years and controls had a median age of about 37, with no significant differences in baseline characteristics. The parent cohort enrolled roughly 9,400 women aged 18 or older in Guanacaste, Costa Rica, in about 1993 to 1995 and followed the women for less than nine years. Five blinded duplicates per group were added as quality controls, so that 60 or so samples were obtained: 50 or so participants and around 10 replicates. The paper's findings and limits, for the study overall: Because the number of T cells per sample was unknown, the richness differences could reflect varying T-cell content rather than repertoire biology. Whether associations preceded infection or resulted from infection could not be shown with the cross-sectional design, and effector/memory subsets and HPV-specific T cells were not isolated. Cases had lower TRBV6-7 relative abundance than controls (about 0.1% versus 0.15%; Bonferroni P = 0.0008). CIN3+ cases had significantly higher TCR repertoire richness than controls across sequencing depths, but evenness did not differ between the groups. Cases were distinguished from controls with an estimated AUC of 0.65 to 0.85 by random forest classifiers combining richness and V gene abundances.

Every participant had a single incident cervical HPV16 infection, and prevalent HPV16 infections were excluded. Cervical HPV DNA was detected with MY09/MY11 PCR, and genotyping was done by dot-blot hybridization. About 15 mL of heparinized blood were centrifuged, and the buffy coat was split into aliquots, frozen at -30 degrees C, and then kept at -80 degrees C. QIAGEN kits were used to extract genomic DNA from buffy coat specimens. TCR beta CDR3 regions were amplified by multiplex PCR from an average of about 1,100 ng genomic DNA per sample using the immunoSEQ assay. The assay corrected primer bias using a complete synthetic TCR repertoire to establish an amplification baseline. The amplicons were sequenced on the Illumina platform. On the authors' methods: Error correction of the sequences involved clustering with frequency ratios plus a modified nearest-neighbor algorithm, after which the sequences were analyzed in the immunoSEQ Analyzer using IMGT gene definitions. At each rarefaction depth, TCR richness and evenness were averaged over 20 rarefaction repeats, and samples with fewer sequences than the depth were excluded. Wilcoxon rank sum tests with FDR correction were used to compare relative abundances of V, D and J genes between the groups. In the blinded duplicates, the intraclass correlation was over 95% for TCR richness and averaged 76.4% across around 66 gene segments. TCRdb holds this immuneACCESS table with in-frame rearrangements only. Some clones are missing; in checked studies, unresolved V genes explain under half, and the rest has no known cause. V and J calls and clone size come straight from that table; D and trimming were deduced from the DNA. The sample table on file contains 25,000 to 35,000 clones. Jointly, the top ten make up about a sixth of the sample.

In regard to this clone: Its antigen is unknown. The DNA ends 3 residues before the CDR3 does, and the rest of the CDR3 is filled in from the germline J gene.

There are 15 amino acids in the CDR3, from cysteine to phenylalanine inclusive. Only the CDR3 bases that were read are kept: 36 of them, in frame from base 1. Trimming takes 2 bases off V and 3 bases off J; junction bases not matched to a gene: 5. The origin of this receptor is a woman between 18 and 69 years old with a cervical HPV16 infection that either progressed to CIN3+ or cleared (not recorded which). The sequencing input was blood buffy coat. Recombination connected TRBV12-3 or TRBV12-4 to TRBJ2-3, and TRBD2 aligns with 7 junction nucleotides. The CDR3 reads as follows: CASSLFGGRTDTQYF. Partial CDR3 DNA: TGTGCCAGCAGTTTATTCGGGGGGAGAACAGATACG.